A single sample is the source of the 21 T cell receptor beta chains below, sequenced in a study of identical twins (dated by TCRdb to the mid-2010s). Receptors were amplified or captured by 5' RACE. The data were produced on an Illumina HiSeq 2000. TCRdb took the public reads, trimmed them with fastp at Q25, ran MiXCR for clone calling and kept in-frame beta chains. Here each entry gathers all rows of one CDR3 protein and keeps the most common genes and DNA. In this sample the table shows around 490,000 distinct CDR3 sequences, nearly 15% of which occur a single time. The ten largest clones represent around 0.4% of the sample. This sample was also put to use in a study of yellow fever vaccine responses in identical twins.

Sequenced material: CD4+ T cells sorted from blood. These receptors were taken from a woman aged 18-30 years in good health.

This clonotype was seen a few times. The gene calls are TRBV18 and TRBJ2-1; the D is unclear. The length of the CDR3 is 21 residues. Germline CDR1 KGHSH, CDR2 LQKENI. V lost 3 bases and J lost 8, with 35 bases in between. The CDR3 sequence is CASSPYDRGQANNERQDEQFF. The CDR3 DNA follows: TGTGCCAGCTCACCGTACGACCGTGGCCAAGCAAACAATGAGCGTCAGGATGAGCAGTTCTTC.

This clonotype was counted between two and nine times. The rearrangement joins TRBV4-2 to TRBJ1-3; a possible D gene is TRBD1 (6 bases). CDR3 length equals 19 residues. V lost 2 bases and J lost 0, with 20 bases in between. Germline V gene lookup returns CDR1 LGHNA and CDR2 YNFKEQ. The CDR3 coding sequence is TGTGCCAGCAGCCAAAGTGAAAACAGGGCGGGGAGCTCTGGAAACACCATATATTTT. Translated, it gives CASSQSENRAGSSGNTIYF.

This clonotype was recorded at least ten times. The chain has TRBV7-9 and TRBJ1-1, with 7 bases lining up with TRBD1. Germline-derived CDR1 and CDR2 are SEHNR and FQNEAQ (reference sequence). The CDR3 runs to 14 residues. Trimming removed 5 bases from V and 5 bases from J; junction bases left unmatched: 8. CDR3 sequence: CASSPEGARTEAFF. CDR3 in DNA: TGTGCCAGCAGCCCAGAGGGGGCGCGGACTGAAGCTTTCTTT.

The table lists this clonotype with a few counts. The chain recombines TRBV28 with TRBJ2-5; D tentatively fits TRBD1 or TRBD2 (5 bases each). The CDR3 covers 12 residues. Trimming cost V 9 bases and J 4 bases, with 12 bases left between them. Looked up from germline, CDR1 is MDHEN and CDR2 is SYDVKM. The CDR3 nucleotides read TGTGCCAGTTTGACTGGGGGAGAGACCCAGTACTTC. This gives the protein CASLTGGETQYF.

The V call is TRBV6-5, the J call TRBJ2-3, with a tentative D call TRBD2 (6 bases). The germline V gene encodes CDR1 MNHEY and CDR2 SVGAGI. Trimming cost V 0 bases and J 2 bases, with 12 bases left between them. CDR3 length: 16 amino acids. The CDR3: CASSYSAGTNTDTQYF. As DNA, the CDR3 is TGTGCCAGCAGTTACTCGGCGGGGACCAACACAGATACGCAGTATTTT.

This clonotype appeared many times. The chain joins TRBV28 to TRBJ2-4, with 7 bases identical to TRBD2. CDR1 and CDR2 (germline): MDHEN, SYDVKM. The junction had 9 bases not matched to a gene; V was cut back by 4 bases and J by 0 bases. The CDR3 has 17 amino acids. The CDR3, as DNA: TGTGCCAGCAGTTCTACCCCGGGACTACTAGCCAAAAACATTCAGTACTTC. Amino acid sequence: CASSSTPGLLAKNIQYF.

Only a few counts were recorded for this clonotype. The V call is TRBV10-3, the J call TRBJ2-1, with D perhaps matching TRBD2 (6 bases). Looked up from germline, CDR1 is ENHRY and CDR2 is SYGVKD. The CDR3 contains 13 residues. The germline V and J ends were trimmed by 3 bases and 6 bases, with 9 bases remaining between them. The CDR3 protein is CAISEGTPNEQFF. The CDR3 bases are TGTGCCATCAGTGAAGGGACTCCCAATGAGCAGTTCTTC.

This chain joins TRBV18 and TRBJ2-7; TRBD1 aligns across 8 bases. The CDR3 length is 15 residues. Germline V gene data show CDR1 as KGHSH and CDR2 as LQKENI. J gave up 5 bases and V 3 bases, and 9 bases lay outside the gene matches. Written as DNA, the CDR3 is TGTGCCAGCTCACCGACGGACAGGGCGGGCAACGAGCAGTACGTC. Its protein is CASSPTDRAGNEQYV.

The rearrangement joins TRBV12-3 or TRBV12-4 to TRBJ2-1; TRBD2 matches at 10 bases. J gave up 5 bases and V 5 bases, and 9 bases lay outside the gene matches. The CDR3 is 16 amino acids. CDR3 in DNA: TGTGCCAGCAGTCTCCTAGCGGGGGCCGCCAACAATGAGCAGTTCTTC. This sequence encodes CASSLLAGAANNEQFF.

The rearrangement uses TRBV7-9 and TRBJ1-1; D perhaps matches TRBD1 (5 bases). The CDR3 is made up of 15 amino acids. Germline V gene sequence: CDR1 SEHNR, CDR2 FQNEAQ (reference sequence). Trimming took 1 base from V and 7 from J, leaving 16 bases between them. Here the CDR3 reads CASSLGLGARGEAFF. In DNA form, the CDR3 reads TGTGCCAGCAGCTTAGGATTAGGGGCGCGGGGTGAAGCTTTCTTT.

There are a few counts of this clonotype. The chain recombines TRBV12-3 or TRBV12-4 with TRBJ1-5, with 9 positions matching TRBD1. The CDR3 totals 15 residues. The trim removed 3 bases at V and 3 bases at J, leaving 3 bases unmatched. The CDR3 DNA reads TGTGCCAGCAGTTTGACAGGGGGACCCAATCAGCCCCAGCATTTT. Translating it yields CASSLTGGPNQPQHF.

This clonotype was seen many times. J is TRBJ1-5 and V is TRBV20-1; no clear D gene. Germline-derived CDR1 and CDR2 are DFQATT and SNEGSKA (reference sequence). The V and J ends lost 0 bases and 1 base respectively, with 10 bases between them. This CDR3 has 15 amino acids. CDR3 residues: CSARELGRSNQPQHF. Here the CDR3 DNA reads TGCAGTGCTAGAGAGCTGGGGAGGAGCAATCAGCCCCAGCATTTT.

J is TRBJ1-1 and V is TRBV7-6, with a possible D match to TRBD1 (6 bases). V was cut by 2 bases and J by 1 base, with 11 bases left in between. CDR1 and CDR2 (germline): SGHVS, FNYEAQ. The CDR3 has 15 residues. The CDR3: CASSLRGAPNTEAFF. For the CDR3, the DNA is TGTGCCAGCAGCTTAAGGGGGGCGCCGAACACTGAAGCTTTCTTT.

V usage is TRBV3-1 and J usage is TRBJ1-1, with a tentative D call TRBD1 (6 bases). The CDR3 is 15 residues long. V was cut by 5 bases and J by 4 bases, with 17 bases left in between. CDR1 and CDR2 from the germline V gene are LGHDT and YNNKEL (reference sequence). The CDR3: CASSSTGRRSTEAFF. DNA for the CDR3: TGTGCCAGCAGCTCCACAGGGCGTAGGAGCACTGAAGCTTTCTTT.

The rearrangement joins TRBV9 to TRBJ2-3, with D perhaps matching TRBD2 (6 bases). The germline gives CDR1 SGDLS, CDR2 YYNGEE. This CDR3 region has 16 residues. Trimming removed 0 bases from V and 5 bases from J, with 16 bases in between. DNA of the CDR3: TGTGCCAGCAGCGTAGATGGAGGGAGGTGGGAAGATACGCAGTATTTT. The encoded protein is CASSVDGGRWEDTQYF. Complete variable domain (other parts from reference TRBV9 and TRBJ2-3): DSGVTQTPKHLITATGQRVTLRCSPRSGDLSVYWYQQSLDQGLQFLIQYYNGEERAKGNILERFSAQQFPDLHSELNLSSLELGDSALYFCASSVDGGRWEDTQYFGPGTRLTVL.

The chain recombines TRBV20-1 with TRBJ2-1; D may correspond to TRBD1 or TRBD2 (6 bases each). The germline V gene has CDR1 DFQATT and CDR2 SNEGSKA (reference sequence). V gave up 4 bases and J gave up 6 bases, with 10 bases separating them. This CDR3 is 12 amino acids long. In DNA form, the CDR3 reads TGCAGTGCTATTGGGGGGCTCAATGAGCAGTTCTTC. Translation gives CSAIGGLNEQFF.

The V call is TRBV5-8, the J call TRBJ1-1; 9 positions agree with TRBD1. The germline V gene has CDR1 SGHTS and CDR2 YDEGEE. V lost 5 bases and J lost 4; bases outside the gene matches: 12. CDR3 length: 16 residues. This chain's CDR3 is CASRDRGRITFTEAFF. The CDR3 DNA is TGTGCCAGCAGAGACAGGGGGAGAATTACATTCACTGAAGCTTTCTTT.

This clonotype has only a few counts. This chain uses TRBV28 with TRBJ2-1; D is unclear. V was pared by 5 bases and J by 0 bases, with 11 bases between. This CDR3 is 15 amino acids long. Germline loops: CDR1 MDHEN, CDR2 SYDVKM. The CDR3 spells CASSPLIYSYNEQFF. The DNA for the CDR3 is TGTGCCAGCAGTCCTCTTATTTACTCCTACAATGAGCAGTTCTTC.

This clonotype has at least ten counts. CDR3 in DNA: TGTGCCAGCAGTTTACGGACAGCCGAAGCTTTCTTT. Protein sequence: CASSLRTAEAFF. The chain couples TRBV12-3 or TRBV12-4 to TRBJ1-1; D is perhaps TRBD1 (6 bases). The CDR3 contains 12 residues. V lost 2 bases, J lost 8 bases, and 9 bases lay in between.

This clonotype was detected only a few times. V gene TRBV4-1 combines with J gene TRBJ2-3; weak D call: TRBD2 (5 bases). The CDR3 runs 14 residues. Trimming stripped 8 bases from V and 0 bases from J, with 12 bases between. Germline V gene lookup returns CDR1 MGHRA and CDR2 YSYEKL. The CDR3 DNA reads TGCGCCAGCCGGAGGAGCCCTAGCACAGATACGCAGTATTTT. As protein: CASRRSPSTDTQYF.

This clonotype was seen a few times. The chain is built from TRBV10-3 and TRBJ1-6; the D is unclear. V was clipped by 2 bases and J by 4 bases, with 6 bases between them. Per the germline V gene, CDR1 is ENHRY and CDR2 is SYGVKD. The CDR3 consists of 14 residues. The CDR3 sequence is CAISEMGYNSPLHF. The CDR3 DNA reads TGTGCCATCAGTGAGATGGGGTATAATTCACCCCTCCACTTT.